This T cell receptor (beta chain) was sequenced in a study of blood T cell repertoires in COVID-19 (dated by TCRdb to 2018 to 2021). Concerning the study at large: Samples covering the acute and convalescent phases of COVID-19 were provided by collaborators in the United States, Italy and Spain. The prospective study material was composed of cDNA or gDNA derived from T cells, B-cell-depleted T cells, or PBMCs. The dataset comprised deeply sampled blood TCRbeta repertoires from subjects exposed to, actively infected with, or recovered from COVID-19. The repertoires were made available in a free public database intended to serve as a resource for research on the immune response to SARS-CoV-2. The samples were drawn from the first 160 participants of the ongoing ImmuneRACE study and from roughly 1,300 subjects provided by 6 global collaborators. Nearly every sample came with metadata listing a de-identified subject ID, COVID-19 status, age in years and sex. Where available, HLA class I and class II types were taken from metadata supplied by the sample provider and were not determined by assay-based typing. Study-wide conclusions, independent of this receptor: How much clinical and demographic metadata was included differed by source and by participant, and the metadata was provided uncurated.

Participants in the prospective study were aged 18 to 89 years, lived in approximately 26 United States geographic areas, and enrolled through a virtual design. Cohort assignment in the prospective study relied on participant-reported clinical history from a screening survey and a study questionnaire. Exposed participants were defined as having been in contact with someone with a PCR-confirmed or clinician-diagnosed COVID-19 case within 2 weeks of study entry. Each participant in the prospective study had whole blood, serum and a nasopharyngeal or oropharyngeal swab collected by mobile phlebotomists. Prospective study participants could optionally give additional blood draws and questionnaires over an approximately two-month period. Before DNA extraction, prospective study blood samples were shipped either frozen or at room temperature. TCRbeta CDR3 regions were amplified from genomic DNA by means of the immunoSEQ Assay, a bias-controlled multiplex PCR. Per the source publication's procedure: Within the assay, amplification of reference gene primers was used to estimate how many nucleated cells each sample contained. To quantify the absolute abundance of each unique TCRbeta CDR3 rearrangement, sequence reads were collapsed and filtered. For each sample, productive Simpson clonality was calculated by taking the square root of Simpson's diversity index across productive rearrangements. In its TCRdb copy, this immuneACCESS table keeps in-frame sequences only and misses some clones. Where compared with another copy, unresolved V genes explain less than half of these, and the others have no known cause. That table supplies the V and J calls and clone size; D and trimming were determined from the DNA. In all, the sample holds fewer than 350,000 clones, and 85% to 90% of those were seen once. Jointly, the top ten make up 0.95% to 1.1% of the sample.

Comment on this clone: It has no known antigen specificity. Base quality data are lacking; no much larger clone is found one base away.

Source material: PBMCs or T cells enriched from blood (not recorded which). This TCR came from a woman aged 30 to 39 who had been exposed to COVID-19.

The CDR3 protein sequence reads: CASSPGLAGGVETQYF. The nucleotide sequence is given as TGTGCCAGCAGCCCGGGACTAGCGGGAGGGGTCGAGACCCAGTACTTC. The rearranged segments are TRBV7-3 and TRBJ2-5; 16 central bases correspond to TRBD2. From a lookup of the germline V gene, CDR1 and CDR2 are SGHTA and FQGTGA. The CDR3 has 16 amino acids, counting the end cysteine and phenylalanine. Only CDR3 DNA is held: 48 bases, read in frame from base 1. V ends up 5 bases short and J 5 bases short, with an unmatched junction base count of 5. The reference TRBV7-3 and TRBJ2-5 proteins fill in what lies around the CDR3, so the full variable domain reads GAGVSQTPSNKVTEKGKYVELRCDPISGHTALYWYRQSLGQGPEFLIYFQGTGAADDSGLPNDRFFAVRPEGSVSTLKIQRTERGDSAVYLCASSPGLAGGVETQYFGPGTRLLVL.